These 18 T cell receptor beta chains were sequenced from one sample in a study of T-cell memory formation after mild COVID-19. One entry per CDR3 protein, called by TCRdb with MiXCR from the 5' RACE reads. Of about 200,000 distinct CDR3 sequences listed, just over 9.5% are singletons. Sequenced: PBMCs or a T cell subset sorted from them (not recorded which). The receptors were sampled from a man aged 18-30 years who had mild COVID-19 (a few samples of this study predate the infection). Cell type and time point are not known.

The chain links TRBV6-2 or TRBV6-3 to TRBJ1-1; tentative D call: TRBD1 (6 bases). This CDR3 region has 13 residues. V lost 3 bases and J lost 11, with 16 bases in between. Germline CDR1 reads MNHEY; CDR2 reads SVGEGT. CDR3 sequence (DNA): TGTGCCAGCAGTTATGTTGGGGGGCTTGAGGCTTTCTTT. Its translation is CASSYVGGLEAFF.

This clonotype was seen more than once but under ten times. The V gene is TRBV3-1, the J gene TRBJ2-1, with a tentative D call TRBD2 (5 bases). CDR1 LGHDT and CDR2 YNNKEL come from the germline V gene (reference sequence). The germline V and J ends were trimmed by 1 base and 6 bases, with 25 bases remaining between them. The CDR3 sequence is 19 residues long. The CDR3 region has the DNA TGTGCCAGCAGCCAAGCGTCCGGGATAGGGATAATACCTATCAATGAGCAGTTCTTC. This encodes CASSQASGIGIIPINEQFF.

J is TRBJ1-2 and V is TRBV20-1; D remains unclear. Trimming shortened V by 5 bases and J by 6 bases, and 13 bases separated the two germline ends. This CDR3 is built from 12 residues. Germline lookup yields CDR1 DFQATT and CDR2 SNEGSKA (reference sequence). As DNA, the CDR3 is TGCAGTGCTCCCACAGCTGAGGATGGCTACACCTTC. Translating it yields CSAPTAEDGYTF.

In this sample, this clonotype turned up a few times. The V call is TRBV19, the J call TRBJ1-5; 8 bases map to TRBD1. The J segment lost 1 base and the V segment lost 6 bases, leaving 14 bases of the junction unmatched. CDR1 is LNHDA and CDR2 is SQIVND in the germline V gene (reference sequence). The CDR3 totals 18 residues. CDR3 amino acids: CASRPDRGPGRSNQPQHF. The CDR3 bases are TGTGCCAGTAGGCCTGACAGGGGACCCGGCAGGAGCAATCAGCCCCAGCATTTT.

The chain carries TRBV21-1 and TRBJ2-6; the table's D call of TRBD1 was not tested on the DNA. TRBV21-1 is an annotated pseudogene. The CDR3 is 19 residues long. CDR3 bases: TGTGCCAGCAGCACCCGGGCTGGGCAGGGGAAATGCGGGGCCAACGTCCTGACTTTC. Translated, it gives CASSTRAGQGKCGANVLTF.

In its sample, this clonotype was seen many times. The V and J genes are TRBV12-3 or TRBV12-4 and TRBJ2-2, with no clear D. V lost 3 bases and J 2 bases, leaving 7 bases between the germline ends. This CDR3 has 14 residues. In nucleotides, the CDR3 is TGTGCCAGCAGTTTGGGCGATAACACCGGGGAGCTGTTTTTT. As protein: CASSLGDNTGELFF.

The rearrangement uses TRBV21-1 and TRBJ2-6. TRBV21-1 is given as a pseudogene. There are 17 residues in the CDR3. Written as DNA, the CDR3 is TGTGCCACCTCTAAGGGATGTCAACTCTCTGGGGCCAACGTCCTGACTTTC. It is translated as CATSKGCQLSGANVLTF.

Only a few counts were recorded for this clonotype. The rearrangement joins TRBV7-8 to TRBJ2-5; 11 bases are a match to TRBD2. V lost 6 bases, J lost 1 base, and 13 bases stayed unmatched. CDR3 size: 18 residues. From germline, CDR1 is SGHVS and CDR2 FQNEAQ. CDR3 DNA sequence: TGTGCCAGCAGTCTGGGTCTACTAGCGGGGGCCCTCCAAGAGACCCAGTACTTC. Its protein product is CASSLGLLAGALQETQYF.

The J gene is TRBJ1-5, the V gene TRBV11-2; D is ambiguous. V was trimmed by 0 bases and J by 7 bases, leaving 13 bases between them. The CDR3 extends over 15 amino acids. Germline loops: CDR1 SGHAT, CDR2 FQNNGV. This CDR3 reads CASSLEAGFGQPQHF. CDR3 DNA: TGTGCCAGCAGCTTAGAGGCGGGCTTCGGGCAGCCCCAGCATTTT.

This clonotype has a handful of counts. The V and J genes are TRBV20-1 and TRBJ2-1; possible D gene TRBD1, 6 bases. Germline CDR1 is DFQATT and CDR2 is SNEGSKA (reference sequence). Deletions cut 7 bases from V and 5 bases from J, with 21 bases between. The CDR3 is 15 residues long. This CDR3 reads CSVQRTEDPNNEQFF. The CDR3 nucleotides read TGCAGTGTCCAGCGGACAGAAGATCCCAACAATGAGCAGTTCTTC.

The rearrangement joins TRBV7-2 to TRBJ2-1; no definite D call. The length of the CDR3 is 15 residues. From germline, CDR1 is SGHTA and CDR2 FQGNSA. The V end lost 1 base, the J end lost 9 bases, and 16 bases lay between the germline ends. CDR3 in DNA: TGTGCCAGCAGCTTAGACCCCGTGGCCCTACCTGAGCAGTTCTTC. Translated, it gives CASSLDPVALPEQFF.

This clonotype has ten or more counts. The V gene is TRBV12-3 or TRBV12-4, the J gene TRBJ2-7, with no clear D. The length of the CDR3 is 12 residues. V was cut by 2 bases and J by 3 bases, with 5 bases left in between. In nucleotides, the CDR3 is TGTGCCAGCAGTTTAATGGGCTACGAGCAGTACTTC. Translated: CASSLMGYEQYF.

This clonotype has only a few counts. The chain couples TRBV7-9 to TRBJ1-6; D uncertain. The CDR3 covers 18 residues. Germline V gene lookup returns CDR1 SEHNR and CDR2 FQNEAQ (reference sequence). The ends were cut back, 0 bases at V and 1 base at J, with 13 bases in the middle. CDR3 loop: CASSLAEGSRSYNSPLHF. DNA of the CDR3: TGTGCCAGCAGCTTAGCGGAAGGGTCTAGGTCCTATAATTCACCCCTCCACTTT.

The rearrangement joins TRBV29-1 to TRBJ2-5; D is unclear. This CDR3 has 14 amino acids. Germline V gene lookup returns CDR1 SQVTM and CDR2 ANQGSEA. V was clipped by 7 bases and J by 4 bases, with 19 bases between them. The CDR3, as DNA: TGCAGCGCCACTGGTGGAGTGGGGATAGAGACCCAGTACTTC. This translates into CSATGGVGIETQYF.

This clonotype was seen only a few times. The gene calls are TRBV29-1 and TRBJ1-6; 7 bases are a match to TRBD1. Germline V gene lookup returns CDR1 SQVTM and CDR2 ANQGSEA. V lost 7 bases, J lost 9 bases, and 6 bases stayed unmatched. The CDR3 is 12 amino acids. For the CDR3, the DNA is TGCAGCGCTGACAGGGACGGTTCACCCCTCCACTTT. Translating it yields CSADRDGSPLHF. The complete variable domain, with remaining parts taken from reference TRBV29-1 and TRBJ1-6, reads SAVISQKPSRDICQRGTSLTIQCQVDSQVTMMFWYRQQPGQSLTLIATANQGSEATYESGFVIDKFPISRPNLTFSTLTVSNMSPEDSSIYLCSADRDGSPLHFGNGTRLTVT.

This clonotype has ten or more counts. The chain combines TRBV2 with TRBJ2-7; possible D gene TRBD2, 6 bases. CDR1 and CDR2 (germline): SNHLY, FYNNEI. V was clipped by 7 bases and J by 3 bases, with 16 bases between them. The CDR3 totals 14 residues. CDR3 protein: CASTPTGGRYEQYV. The CDR3 region has the DNA TGTGCCAGCACCCCGACCGGGGGACGCTACGAGCAGTACGTC.

The rearrangement uses TRBV12-3 or TRBV12-4 and TRBJ2-5, with 10 bases identical to TRBD1. The CDR3 is 15 residues long. The junction had 8 bases not matched to a gene; V was cut back by 6 bases and J by 4 bases. The CDR3 loop is CASRSDRGHAETQYF. The CDR3 DNA is TGTGCCAGCAGGTCCGACAGGGGGCATGCAGAGACCCAGTACTTC.

This clonotype was found a few times. This chain links TRBV19 with TRBJ2-2, with 9 bases matching TRBD1. Germline V gives CDR1 LNHDA, CDR2 SQIVND (reference sequence). The junction had 6 bases not matched to a gene; V was cut back by 6 bases and J by 7 bases. The CDR3 loop spans 14 amino acids. CDR3 nucleotides: TGTGCCAGTAGAGGGACAGGGAAGGTCGGGGAGCTGTTTTTT. Its protein product is CASRGTGKVGELFF.